Each of the 30 T cell receptor beta chains below was sequenced from the same sample in a study of blood T cell repertoires in COVID-19. Profiling relied on immunoSEQ multiplex PCR, and the TCRdb table lists in-frame clones only, not all of them. Of around 100,000 clones listed, 89% are singletons. Sequencing was done on a sample of peripheral blood. These receptors were obtained from a woman aged 60-75 years with acute or convalescent COVID-19.

This CDR3 reads CASSQDRRTGVTYEQYF. The CDR3 nucleotides read TGTGCCAGCAGCCAAGATCGCCGGACGGGGGTCACCTACGAGCAGTACTTC. The chain carries TRBV3-1 (or the pseudogene TRBV3-2) and TRBJ2-7; a weak D match, TRBD2 (6 bases). CDR1 and CDR2 from the germline V gene are LGHDT and YNNKEL (reference sequence). V lost 0 bases and J lost 2, with 17 bases in between. This CDR3 comprises 17 residues.

This clone appeared a single time. The gene calls are TRBV6-5 and TRBJ1-5; D perhaps matches TRBD1 (6 bases). The CDR3 covers 14 residues. Trimming removed 5 bases at V and 5 bases at J, with 13 bases between. Looked up from germline, CDR1 is MNHEY and CDR2 is SVGAGI. The CDR3 region is CASSRTVNDQPQHF. The CDR3 coding sequence is TGTGCCAGCAGTCGGACAGTAAACGATCAGCCCCAGCATTTT.

The rearrangement uses TRBV28 and TRBJ2-5, with 11 bases fitting TRBD1. Trimming took 5 bases from V and 7 from J; bases not matched to a gene: 9. Germline CDR1 reads MDHEN; CDR2 reads SYDVKM. The CDR3 loop spans 15 amino acids. CDR3 sequence (DNA): TGTGCCAGCAGTCAGGACAGGGGGCTGCGGGTGACCCAGTACTTC. Encoded protein: CASSQDRGLRVTQYF.

The V gene is TRBV28, the J gene TRBJ1-1; perhaps TRBD1 as D (5 bases). V shed 7 bases and J shed 12 bases, with 21 bases lying between them. Germline V CDR1 and CDR2: MDHEN, SYDVKM. This CDR3 comprises 13 residues. The CDR3 here is CASKRQGGDRSFF. The CDR3 nucleotides are TGTGCCAGCAAACGTCAGGGTGGTGACAGATCTTTCTTT.

The V call is TRBV18, the J call TRBJ2-1; 7 bases are shared with TRBD2. Per the germline V gene, CDR1 is KGHSH and CDR2 is LQKENI. V trimming: 2 bases; J trimming: 1 base; junction bases outside the gene matches: 5. CDR3 size: 16 residues. CDR3: CASSPSLGGSYNEQFF. The CDR3 DNA follows: TGTGCCAGCTCACCAAGTCTGGGAGGGTCCTACAATGAGCAGTTCTTC. Looking up the rest from reference TRBV18 and TRBJ2-1 gives the full variable domain: NAGVMQNPRHLVRRRGQEARLRCSPMKGHSHVYWYRQLPEEGLKFMVYLQKENIIDESGMPKERFSAEFPKEGPSILRIQQVVRGDSAAYFCASSPSLGGSYNEQFFGPGTRLTVL.

V is TRBV29-1 and J is TRBJ1-2, with 9 nucleotides matching TRBD1. This CDR3 comprises 12 residues. With 4 bases clipped from V and 7 bases from J, the junction kept 4 bases outside the gene matches. Germline V gene data show CDR1 as SQVTM and CDR2 as ANQGSEA. CDR3 nucleotides: TGCAGCGTTGGGGACAGGGAAGCTGGCTACACCTTC. This sequence encodes CSVGDREAGYTF.

V is TRBV28 and J is TRBJ2-5, with 7 bases aligning to TRBD2. CDR3 length: 15 residues. The V and J ends lost 6 bases and 5 bases, in that order; junction bases with no gene match: 12. Germline loops: CDR1 MDHEN, CDR2 SYDVKM. CDR3 in amino acids: CASSLGSTGGETQYF. DNA of the CDR3: TGTGCCAGCAGCCTAGGGAGTACGGGAGGTGAGACCCAGTACTTC.

The chain combines TRBV15 with TRBJ1-1, with D tentatively TRBD1 (5 bases). Looked up from germline, CDR1 is LNHNV and CDR2 is YYDKDF (reference sequence). The CDR3 length is 17 residues. V dropped 0 bases and J dropped 10 bases, with 24 bases sitting between them. CDR3 coding DNA: TGTGCCACCAGCAGAGAGGAGTGGTCTGGGACGCCGGAGGGAGCTTTCTTT. Protein product: CATSREEWSGTPEGAFF.

Only one count was recorded for this clone. The chain links TRBV5-6 to TRBJ1-3; D may be TRBD1 (6 bases). The V end was cut by 2 bases, the J end by 6 bases, with 21 bases between. Germline CDR1 reads SGHDT; CDR2 reads YYEEEE. CDR3 length: 17 amino acids. In DNA, the CDR3 is TGTGCCAGCAGCTTATGGGACACGCTAATCTCCGCAAACACCATATATTTT. Its protein is CASSLWDTLISANTIYF.

The chain is built from TRBV7-9 and TRBJ2-1; TRBD2 matches 12 bases. The CDR3 is made up of 17 amino acids. J was trimmed by 5 bases and V by 2 bases; bases with no gene match: 7. CDR1 and CDR2 (germline): SEHNR, FQNEAQ (reference sequence). The DNA for the CDR3 is TGTGCCAGCAGCTTAACCCCTAGCGGGAGGGGGCACAATGAGCAGTTCTTC. This translates into CASSLTPSGRGHNEQFF.

The chain joins TRBV19 to TRBJ1-2; D remains ambiguous. Germline V gives CDR1 LNHDA, CDR2 SQIVND (reference sequence). The CDR3 is made up of 12 amino acids. Trimming removed 11 bases at V and 3 bases at J, with 13 bases between. CDR3: CASRGIDYGYTF. DNA for the CDR3: TGTGCCTCAAGAGGAATAGACTATGGCTACACCTTC.

The chain's CDR3 is CASSDMTGSTEAFF. DNA of the CDR3: TGCGCCAGCAGTGACATGACAGGGAGCACTGAAGCTTTCTTT. The V gene is TRBV10-1, the J gene TRBJ1-1; 7 nucleotides line up with TRBD1. The CDR3 has 14 amino acids. V trimming: 3 bases; J trimming: 4 bases; junction bases outside the gene matches: 5. Germline assignment: CDR1 WNHNN and CDR2 SYGVQD (reference sequence).

DNA for the CDR3: TGTGCCACCAGGGATTCTACGGGATTGAACACTGAAGCTTTCTTT. It codes for CATRDSTGLNTEAFF. This chain links TRBV10-3 with TRBJ1-1; maybe TRBD1 (5 bases). V was clipped by 10 bases and J by 0 bases, with 18 bases between them. CDR1 and CDR2 (germline): ENHRY, SYGVKD. The CDR3 has 15 residues.

V and J are TRBV4-1 and TRBJ1-3; D gene unclear. The CDR3 spans 17 residues. Germline lookup yields CDR1 MGHRA and CDR2 YSYEKL. Trimming cost V 3 bases and J 0 bases, with 15 bases left between them. Here the CDR3 DNA reads TGCGCCAGCAGCCACCAGGACCGGGATTACTCTGGAAACACCATATATTTT. The encoded protein is CASSHQDRDYSGNTIYF.

The chain links TRBV4-1 to TRBJ1-1, with a tentative D call TRBD1 (5 bases). Trimming took off 1 base at V and 0 bases at J, with 12 bases between the two ends. This CDR3 has 16 amino acids. The germline V gene encodes CDR1 MGHRA and CDR2 YSYEKL. The CDR3 here is CASSQAGDPMNTEAFF. In nucleotides, the CDR3 is TGCGCCAGCAGCCAAGCGGGGGACCCGATGAACACTGAAGCTTTCTTT.

The chain employs TRBV6-1 and TRBJ2-2; 8 bases are a match to TRBD1. The CDR3 spans 17 residues. CDR1 is MNHNS and CDR2 is SASEGT in the germline V gene. V shed 4 bases, J shed 0 bases, and the junction held 7 bases outside the gene matches. CDR3 bases: TGTGCCAGCAGTGCGAAAGGACAGGGCGCGAACACCGGGGAGCTGTTTTTT. Its protein is CASSAKGQGANTGELFF.

The chain recombines TRBV19 with TRBJ2-7, with a weak D call TRBD2 (5 bases). Germline CDR1 and CDR2: LNHDA and SQIVND (reference sequence). V was pared by 5 bases and J by 4 bases, with 12 bases between. This CDR3 spans 13 amino acids. CDR3 region: CASSYVEGYEQYF. CDR3 nucleotide sequence: TGTGCCAGTAGTTACGTAGAGGGTTACGAGCAGTACTTC.

This clone was observed a single time. This chain uses TRBV2 with TRBJ1-4; 10 bases agree with TRBD1. Germline CDR1 and CDR2: SNHLY and FYNNEI. The CDR3 runs to 14 residues. J gave up 7 bases and V 4 bases, and 3 bases lay outside the gene matches. The CDR3 DNA reads TGTGCCAGCAGTGGACAGGGGGCGGTTGAAAAACTGTTTTTT. This codes for CASSGQGAVEKLFF.

J is TRBJ2-1 and V is TRBV3-1 (or the pseudogene TRBV3-2); D unclear. The germline V gene encodes CDR1 LGHDT and CDR2 YNNKEL (reference sequence). The CDR3 sequence is 15 residues long. The V and J ends lost 2 bases and 3 bases respectively, with 11 bases between them. CDR3 amino acids: CASSQYPTGYNEQFF. The CDR3 DNA sequence: TGTGCCAGCAGCCAATATCCGACTGGCTACAATGAGCAGTTCTTC.

This chain connects TRBV19 to TRBJ2-1; TRBD2 matches 8 bases. V shed 6 bases and J 4 bases; nucleotides not matched to a gene: 8. CDR3 length: 15 amino acids. Germline CDR1 and CDR2: LNHDA and SQIVND (reference sequence). The CDR3 DNA follows: TGTGCCAGTAGCCCCACTAGCGGAAAATACAATGAGCAGTTCTTC. Protein: CASSPTSGKYNEQFF.

The V gene is TRBV5-1, the J gene TRBJ1-4, with TRBD1 matching over 8 bases. V lost 2 bases, J lost 8 bases, and 5 bases stayed unmatched. Germline-derived CDR1 and CDR2 are SGHRS and YFSETQ. This CDR3 region has 14 residues. The CDR3 nucleotides are TGCGCCAGCAGCTTTCGGGCAGGGGGCGAAAAACTGTTTTTT. This encodes CASSFRAGGEKLFF.

The gene calls are TRBV6-2 or TRBV6-3 and TRBJ1-2, with D possibly being TRBD1 (6 bases). The CDR3 is made up of 14 amino acids. The V gene's germline CDR1 is MNHEY and CDR2 SVGEGT. V was trimmed by 3 bases and J by 9 bases, leaving 17 bases between them. CDR3 region: CASSYGQPGYSYTF. CDR3 DNA sequence: TGTGCCAGCAGTTATGGACAGCCCGGATATAGCTACACCTTC.

In its sample, this clone was seen once. This chain links TRBV19 with TRBJ2-7, with TRBD2 matching 13 bases. Trimming at V came to 5 bases and at J to 6 bases, leaving 7 bases not matched to a gene. This CDR3 comprises 15 residues. Germline loops: CDR1 LNHDA, CDR2 SQIVND (reference sequence). CDR3 coding DNA: TGTGCCAGTAGTCACATAACTAGCGGGAGGGGCGAGCAGTACTTC. Translation gives CASSHITSGRGEQYF.

CDR3 region: CASRPTGGVHYGYTF. The CDR3 bases are TGTGCCAGCAGACCTACAGGGGGTGTTCACTATGGCTACACCTTC. This chain uses TRBV6-5 with TRBJ1-2; 8 bases agree with TRBD1. CDR3 length equals 15 residues. V shed 6 bases, J shed 3 bases, and the junction held 9 bases outside the gene matches. Germline-derived CDR1 and CDR2 are MNHEY and SVGAGI.

The chain recombines TRBV5-1 with TRBJ1-1; a weak D match, TRBD1 (5 bases). The length of the CDR3 is 15 residues. CDR1 is SGHRS, CDR2 YFSETQ, per germline. Trimming took off 7 bases at V and 0 bases at J, with 16 bases between the two ends. For the CDR3, the DNA is TGCGCCAGCCGCCTCCAGACGGGGGTGAACACTGAAGCTTTCTTT. This gives the protein CASRLQTGVNTEAFF.

This chain connects TRBV7-2 to TRBJ1-5; D is uncertain. Germline CDR1 is SGHTA and CDR2 is FQGNSA. This CDR3 contains 14 residues. The ends were cut back, 2 bases at V and 4 bases at J, with 9 bases in the middle. The CDR3 reads CASSLYAGNQPQHF. The CDR3 DNA sequence: TGTGCCAGCAGCTTATACGCGGGGAATCAGCCCCAGCATTTT.

This chain links TRBV5-5 with TRBJ1-1; 8 nucleotides align to TRBD1. The germline gives CDR1 SGHKS, CDR2 YYEKEE (reference sequence). The length of the CDR3 is 16 residues. After removal of 5 bases from V and 0 bases from J, the junction contained 9 bases not matched to a gene. CDR3 residues: CASRAGTGSLNTEAFF. The DNA for the CDR3 is TGTGCCAGCAGAGCCGGGACAGGATCGCTGAACACTGAAGCTTTCTTT. Full variable domain (missing parts from reference TRBV5-5 and TRBJ1-1): DAGVTQSPTHLIKTRGQQVTLRCSPISGHKSVSWYQQVLGQGPQFIFQYYEKEERGRGNFPDRFSARQFPNYSSELNVNALLLGDSALYLCASRAGTGSLNTEAFFGQGTRLTVV.

The chain links TRBV28 to TRBJ1-3; D may be TRBD1 (6 bases). From germline, CDR1 is MDHEN and CDR2 SYDVKM. Trimming removed 3 bases at V and 2 bases at J, with 17 bases between. The CDR3 contains 17 residues. The CDR3 nucleotides are TGTGCCAGCAGTTTGGGCATGGGCAGGGGAGCTGGAAACACCATATATTTT. Translated: CASSLGMGRGAGNTIYF.

The rearrangement joins TRBV7-6 to TRBJ2-1; TRBD1 agrees at 9 bases. Trimming cost V 5 bases and J 7 bases; bases outside gene matches: 9. CDR3 length: 15 amino acids. Germline-derived CDR1 and CDR2 are SGHVS and FNYEAQ. The CDR3 coding sequence is TGTGCCAGCAGCGCCACAGGGGGCGCTGGGAATGAGCAGTTCTTC. Protein product: CASSATGGAGNEQFF.

The V call is TRBV7-2, the J call TRBJ1-6; D is perhaps TRBD1 (5 bases). This CDR3 region has 12 residues. The germline V gene encodes CDR1 SGHTA and CDR2 FQGNSA. With 11 bases removed from V and 6 bases from J, the gap between germline ends came to 11 bases. CDR3 nucleotide sequence: TGTGCCGAGGCGGGGCTTAATTCACCCCTCCACTTT. Residues: CAEAGLNSPLHF.